A single sample gave rise to the 27 T cell receptor beta chains below, sequenced in a study of T cell responses to AZD1222 COVID-19 vaccine. Libraries were prepared by immunoSEQ multiplex PCR; TCRdb keeps only in-frame clonotypes and omits some of them. The sample gives roughly 200,000 clones, about 93% of which show up once; 1% is in the top ten. The material was peripheral blood, obtained 28 days after the second dose of the MenACWY control vaccine. The source of these receptors is an adult who received the MenACWY meningococcal vaccine as a control.

V gene TRBV24-1 combines with J gene TRBJ1-5; D gene uncertain. V was pared by 3 bases and J by 4 bases, with 12 bases between. CDR1 is KGHDR and CDR2 is SFDVKD in the germline V gene. The CDR3 sequence is 15 residues long. CDR3 amino acids: CATSDGRVLNQPQHF. The CDR3 nucleotides are TGTGCCACCAGTGATGGGCGGGTTCTTAATCAGCCCCAGCATTTT.

The rearrangement uses TRBV5-1 and TRBJ1-6, with D maybe TRBD1 (6 bases). CDR1 is SGHRS and CDR2 is YFSETQ in the germline V gene. V was pared by 0 bases and J by 9 bases, with 13 bases between. The CDR3 consists of 15 residues. The CDR3, as DNA: TGCGCCAGCAGCTTGGAGGGACACACTTCTTCACCCCTCCACTTT. Translated, it gives CASSLEGHTSSPLHF.

This chain uses TRBV27 with TRBJ2-1; a weak D match, TRBD1 (5 bases). The CDR3 has 12 residues. Germline V CDR1 and CDR2: MNHEY, SMNVEV (reference sequence). V was pared by 10 bases and J by 7 bases, with 14 bases between. CDR3 in amino acids: CATTGPYNEQFF. The CDR3 nucleotides are TGTGCCACCACAGGCCCATATAATGAGCAGTTCTTC.

The CDR3 DNA reads TGCGCCAGCACTCGGACAGGATCCACTGAAGCTTTCTTT. Its translation is CASTRTGSTEAFF. V is TRBV5-1 and J is TRBJ1-1; 7 bases are a match to TRBD1. The CDR3 totals 13 residues. Trimming took 6 bases from V and 4 from J; bases not matched to a gene: 6. Per the germline V gene, CDR1 is SGHRS and CDR2 is YFSETQ.

The chain is built from TRBV20-1 and TRBJ1-2; D perhaps matches TRBD1 (6 bases). V lost 3 bases, J lost 8 bases, and 7 bases lay in between. The V gene's germline CDR1 is DFQATT and CDR2 SNEGSKA (reference sequence). The CDR3 runs 10 residues. CDR3 DNA sequence: TGCAGTGCTAGGACAGGAGGCTACACCTTC. Translated, it gives CSARTGGYTF.

V usage is TRBV4-2 and J usage is TRBJ2-3; D uncertain. Germline lookup yields CDR1 LGHNA and CDR2 YNFKEQ. V lost 0 bases and J lost 2, with 12 bases in between. CDR3 length: 16 residues. The CDR3 sequence is CASSQDSRVITDTQYF. CDR3 coding DNA: TGTGCCAGCAGCCAAGATTCTAGGGTAATCACAGATACGCAGTATTTT.

This chain joins TRBV2 and TRBJ2-5; D remains ambiguous. The CDR3 covers 12 residues. CDR1 and CDR2 from the germline V gene are SNHLY and FYNNEI. V was clipped by 0 bases and J by 4 bases, with 3 bases between them. The CDR3 spells CASSEAGETQYF. The CDR3 nucleotides read TGTGCCAGCAGTGAAGCCGGAGAGACCCAGTACTTC.

J is TRBJ1-1 and V is TRBV19, with D perhaps matching TRBD1 (5 bases). V was cut by 8 bases and J by 1 base, with 17 bases left in between. Germline CDR1 is LNHDA and CDR2 is SQIVND (reference sequence). The CDR3 totals 15 residues. The CDR3 spells CASHGGLLRNTEAFF. In nucleotides, the CDR3 is TGTGCCAGTCATGGGGGTTTGCTTAGGAACACTGAAGCTTTCTTT. The full variable domain, in which reference TRBV19 and TRBJ1-1 provide the parts outside the CDR3, is DGGITQSPKYLFRKEGQNVTLSCEQNLNHDAMYWYRQDPGQGLRLIYYSQIVNDFQKGDIAEGYSVSREKKESFPLTVTSAQKNPTAFYLCASHGGLLRNTEAFFGQGTRLTVV.

This sequence joins TRBV6-5 and TRBJ2-3; the D gene is possibly TRBD1 (5 bases). Germline CDR1 reads MNHEY; CDR2 reads SVGAGI. CDR3 length equals 15 residues. V lost 5 bases and J lost 2, with 14 bases in between. This CDR3 reads CASSPLGVNTDTQYF. CDR3 nucleotides: TGTGCCAGCAGTCCTCTAGGGGTAAACACAGATACGCAGTATTTT.

V is TRBV30 and J is TRBJ1-4; perhaps TRBD1 as D (5 bases). Between the trimmed V and J ends, which lost 8 bases and 5 bases, there was a span of 15 bases. Germline CDR1 is GTSNPN and CDR2 is SVGIG (reference sequence). This CDR3 spans 13 amino acids. The CDR3 spells CALQGRSNEKLFF. CDR3 coding DNA: TGTGCCCTCCAGGGACGGTCGAATGAAAAACTGTTTTTT. Complete variable domain (other parts from reference TRBV30 and TRBJ1-4): SQTIHQWPATLVQPVGSPLSLECTVEGTSNPNLYWYRQAAGRGLQLLFYSVGIGQISSEVPQNLSASRPQDRQFILSSKKLLLSDSGFYLCALQGRSNEKLFFGSGTQLSVL.

The sample holds one count of this clone. The chain links TRBV28 to TRBJ2-3, with TRBD2 matching 8 bases. CDR3 length: 16 amino acids. Trimming at V came to 1 base and at J to 0 bases, leaving 3 bases not matched to a gene. CDR1 and CDR2 from the germline V gene are MDHEN and SYDVKM. CDR3 sequence reads: CASSLFGGASTDTQYF. DNA for the CDR3: TGTGCCAGCAGTTTATTCGGGGGGGCTAGCACAGATACGCAGTATTTT.

The V and J genes are TRBV28 and TRBJ2-7, with unresolved D. V gave up 1 base and J gave up 4 bases, with 8 bases separating them. The V gene's germline CDR1 is MDHEN and CDR2 SYDVKM. This CDR3 is built from 13 residues. The CDR3 nucleotides read TGTGCCAGCAGTTTATCAACGGGTTACGAGCAGTACTTC. Translated, it gives CASSLSTGYEQYF.

This chain uses TRBV19 with TRBJ1-4; D remains unclear. Trimming pared 4 bases from V and 5 bases from J, leaving 17 bases between. The CDR3 is made up of 16 amino acids. Germline assignment: CDR1 LNHDA and CDR2 SQIVND (reference sequence). The CDR3 region has the DNA TGTGCCAGTAGTACTCTCAGACCTCTGGGGAATGAAAAACTGTTTTTT. It yields the protein CASSTLRPLGNEKLFF.

This clone was counted a few times. The rearrangement uses TRBV2 and TRBJ2-3, with TRBD2 as a possible D gene (5 bases). The CDR3 loop spans 14 amino acids. Looked up from germline, CDR1 is SNHLY and CDR2 is FYNNEI. Trimming removed 4 bases at V and 1 base at J, with 9 bases between. CDR3 protein: CASSALRGTDTQYF. The CDR3 DNA follows: TGTGCCAGCAGTGCTTTGCGGGGCACAGATACGCAGTATTTT.

The CDR3 is CASSWGTGRNEKLFF. As DNA, the CDR3 is TGTGCCAGCAGTTGGGGGACAGGGAGAAATGAAAAACTGTTTTTT. The V and J genes are TRBV6-5 and TRBJ1-4, with TRBD1 matching 9 bases. This CDR3 contains 15 residues. V lost 4 bases, J lost 5 bases, and 5 bases stayed unmatched. Germline V gene data show CDR1 as MNHEY and CDR2 as SVGAGI.

In the case of this clone: Additional DNA sequences in this sample encode the identical CDR3. The genes are TRBV7-2 and TRBJ1-2, with a weak D call TRBD1 (5 bases). The CDR3 extends over 13 amino acids. In germline, CDR1 is SGHTA, CDR2 FQGNSA. Trimming removed 0 bases from V and 5 bases from J, with 7 bases in between. The CDR3 loop reads CASSLAGVYGYTF. For the CDR3, the DNA is TGTGCCAGCAGCTTAGCGGGGGTGTATGGCTACACCTTC.

This clone was found a few times. The chain employs TRBV19 and TRBJ1-1, with a possible D match to TRBD1 (6 bases). The CDR3 extends over 15 amino acids. Deletions cut 6 bases from V and 0 bases from J, with 14 bases between. Per germline, CDR1 LNHDA and CDR2 SQIVND (reference sequence). This CDR3 reads CASRSGAGLNTEAFF. The CDR3, as DNA: TGTGCCAGTAGATCGGGGGCAGGACTGAACACTGAAGCTTTCTTT.

The genes are TRBV25-1 and TRBJ1-2; D is unresolved. The CDR3 has 14 residues. V lost 2 bases and J lost 6, with 13 bases in between. Germline CDR1 reads MGHDK; CDR2 reads SYGVNS. CDR3 DNA: TGTGCCAGCAGTGAACGGCTGGACGGAAATGGCTACACCTTC. It is translated as CASSERLDGNGYTF.

The chain uses TRBV4-1 and TRBJ2-2; the match to TRBD1 covers 8 bases. Germline values: CDR1 MGHRA, CDR2 YSYEKL. The CDR3 loop spans 17 amino acids. V was pared by 4 bases and J by 0 bases, with 7 bases of the junction left unmatched. In DNA, the CDR3 is TGCGCCAGCAGCCCAGCGGACAGGGCAACGAACACCGGGGAGCTGTTTTTT. This codes for CASSPADRATNTGELFF.

This clone appeared a few times. V and J are TRBV19 and TRBJ2-7; TRBD1 matches 9 bases. The junction had 8 bases not matched to a gene; V was cut back by 7 bases and J by 7 bases. The CDR3 runs to 13 residues. Germline V lookup: CDR1 LNHDA, CDR2 SQIVND (reference sequence). CDR3: CASKGTGTSEQYF. The CDR3 DNA reads TGTGCCAGTAAGGGGACAGGGACTTCAGAGCAGTACTTC.

The chain has TRBV6-2 or TRBV6-3 and TRBJ2-3; D remains unclear. The V end lost 3 bases, the J end lost 2 bases, and 15 bases lay between the germline ends. This CDR3 comprises 16 residues. Germline assignment: CDR1 MNHEY and CDR2 SVGEGT. The CDR3 DNA follows: TGTGCCAGCAGTTATTCTAGGCCCTGGATCACAGATACGCAGTATTTT. Translated, it gives CASSYSRPWITDTQYF.

The gene calls are TRBV19 and TRBJ1-3; D may be TRBD1 (6 bases). The CDR3 contains 16 residues. Germline-derived CDR1 and CDR2 are LNHDA and SQIVND (reference sequence). V gave up 3 bases and J gave up 8 bases, with 20 bases separating them. The CDR3 bases are TGTGCCAGTAGTATCGGGGGGCTTACAATCGCGGACACCATATATTTT. It is translated as CASSIGGLTIADTIYF.

The chain couples TRBV6-5 to TRBJ1-2; 8 bases fit TRBD1. CDR3 length equals 15 residues. Germline-derived CDR1 and CDR2 are MNHEY and SVGAGI. The trim removed 6 bases at V and 4 bases at J, leaving 10 bases unmatched. DNA for the CDR3: TGTGCCAGCAGCCAGACAGGGGTAATCAGCTATGGCTACACCTTC. As protein: CASSQTGVISYGYTF.

J is TRBJ2-7 and V is TRBV6-1, with D maybe TRBD1 (5 bases). CDR3 length: 15 residues. The germline gives CDR1 MNHNS, CDR2 SASEGT. With 0 bases removed from V and 3 bases from J, the gap between germline ends came to 12 bases. The CDR3 region has the DNA TGTGCCAGCAGTGAAGCTCTCGGTAGGGGCTACGAGCAGTACTTC. This codes for CASSEALGRGYEQYF.

The V gene is TRBV3-1 (or the pseudogene TRBV3-2), the J gene TRBJ1-1; D is possibly TRBD1 (5 bases). The CDR3 totals 14 residues. Looked up from germline, CDR1 is LGHDT and CDR2 is YNNKEL (reference sequence). V was pared by 1 base and J by 1 base, with 7 bases between. The CDR3 spells CASSQGDGNTEAFF. The CDR3 DNA reads as TGTGCCAGCAGCCAAGGGGACGGGAACACTGAAGCTTTCTTT.

The chain carries TRBV4-3 and TRBJ2-1; D is uncertain. The V and J ends lost 0 bases and 5 bases respectively, with 14 bases between them. The germline gives CDR1 LGHNA, CDR2 YSLEER. The CDR3 runs to 16 residues. The CDR3 here is CASSQDWVRMDNEQFF. The CDR3 nucleotides read TGCGCCAGCAGCCAAGATTGGGTGAGAATGGACAATGAGCAGTTCTTC.

J is TRBJ1-2 and V is TRBV4-2; no definite D call. Germline assignment: CDR1 LGHNA and CDR2 YNFKEQ. Trimming removed 0 bases at V and 4 bases at J, with 12 bases between. The CDR3 spans 15 residues. The CDR3 sequence is CASSQDSGPSYGYTF. The CDR3 DNA reads as TGTGCCAGCAGCCAAGATTCCGGCCCATCCTATGGCTACACCTTC.